This TCR beta chain was sequenced during a study of long-term antiretroviral therapy in people with HIV. Every single participant having HIV got treatment inside the United States. Held in samples before DNA extraction were 1-10 million cryopreserved PBMC. The CDR3 is made up of 14 amino acids. CDR1 is LNHDA, CDR2 SQIVND, per germline (reference sequence). V lost 5 bases, J lost 9 bases, and 17 bases lay in between. immunoSEQ v3.0 was run at survey level. Profiled with immunoSEQ multiplex PCR; TCRdb holds only in-frame clones, not every one. The data hold about 20,000 clones, with more than 80% observed a single time.

This specimen consisted of unsorted PBMCs, obtained 4.2 years after starting antiretroviral therapy. V and J are TRBV19 and TRBJ2-1, with D possibly being TRBD1 (6 bases). The sequence was obtained from a man aged 50 to 59 with HIV. This CDR3 reads CASSQTMGAAEQFF. The DNA of the CDR3 is TGTGCCAGTAGTCAAACCATGGGGGCGGCTGAGCAGTTCTTC.